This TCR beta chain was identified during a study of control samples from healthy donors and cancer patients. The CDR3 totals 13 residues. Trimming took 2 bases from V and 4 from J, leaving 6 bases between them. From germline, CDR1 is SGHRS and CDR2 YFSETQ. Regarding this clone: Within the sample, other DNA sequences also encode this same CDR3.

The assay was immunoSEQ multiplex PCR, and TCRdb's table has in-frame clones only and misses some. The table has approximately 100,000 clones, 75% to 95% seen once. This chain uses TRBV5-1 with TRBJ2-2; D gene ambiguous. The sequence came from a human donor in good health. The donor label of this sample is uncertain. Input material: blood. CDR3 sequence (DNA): TGCGCCAGCAGCTTCGGAGCCACCGGGGAGCTGTTTTTT. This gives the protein CASSFGATGELFF.